A single sample is the source of the 15 T cell receptor beta chains below, sequenced in a study of neurological immune-mediated disorders. Each CDR3 protein gets one entry after TCRdb re-called the 5' RACE reads with MiXCR. The sample shows around 90,000 distinct CDR3 sequences, roughly 13% of them seen only once. The time point: longitudinal time-point 2. The source material was PBMCs. The receptors derive from a female donor with HTLV-1-associated myelopathy (HAM/TSP).

This clonotype was observed at least ten times. This chain uses TRBV5-1 with TRBJ2-3, with 8 bases fitting TRBD1. J gave up 4 bases and V 5 bases, and 6 bases lay outside the gene matches. The CDR3 consists of 14 residues. CDR1 and CDR2 (germline): SGHRS, YFSETQ. CDR3 nucleotide sequence: TGCGCCAGCAGGGCAGGGGGCCCATCAGATACGCAGTATTTT. Protein sequence: CASRAGGPSDTQYF.

This CDR3 is CASRRAGASTDTQYF. The CDR3 DNA reads TGTGCCAGTCGCCGGGCTGGTGCTAGCACAGATACGCAGTATTTT. The chain links TRBV7-2 to TRBJ2-3; no clear D. V lost 9 bases and J 0 bases, leaving 16 bases between the germline ends. Per germline, CDR1 SGHTA and CDR2 FQGNSA. This CDR3 spans 15 amino acids.

Note on this clonotype: This may stem from a read error, because a much larger clone lies one nucleotide away. The rearrangement joins TRBV5-1 to TRBJ2-2, with a weak D call TRBD2 (5 bases). CDR3 size: 17 residues. In germline, CDR1 is SGHRS, CDR2 YFSETQ. The CDR3 coding sequence is TGCGCCAGCAGCTTAAGGACTCCACTCTCGAGCACCGGGGAGCAGTTTTTT. It is translated as CASSLRTPLSSTGEQFF.

This clonotype was detected many times. The rearrangement links TRBV5-1 to TRBJ2-2, with D possibly matching TRBD2 (6 bases). The CDR3 runs 18 residues. The V gene's germline CDR1 is SGHRS and CDR2 YFSETQ. Trimming left V 4 bases short and J 6 bases short, with 25 bases between. The chain's CDR3 is CASSPRAGLGGRSGELFF. The CDR3 coding sequence is TGCGCCAGCAGCCCCCGGGCCGGCTTGGGAGGCAGGTCCGGGGAGCTGTTTTTT.

This clonotype appeared many times. The chain combines TRBV28 with TRBJ2-5; D is uncertain. Trimming stripped 3 bases from V and 2 bases from J, with 13 bases between. Germline loops: CDR1 MDHEN, CDR2 SYDVKM. The CDR3 runs to 15 residues. Written as DNA, the CDR3 is TGTGCCAGCAGTTTCATAAGTGGTCTACAAGAGACCCAGTACTTC. Encoded protein: CASSFISGLQETQYF.

This rearrangement joins TRBV4-1 to TRBJ1-2, with D perhaps matching TRBD1 (6 bases). The CDR3 is made up of 13 amino acids. In germline, CDR1 is MGHRA, CDR2 YSYEKL. V was pared by 4 bases and J by 6 bases, with 12 bases between. In nucleotides, the CDR3 is TGCGCCAGCAGCCCTTCGCCAGGGGATGGCTACACCTTC. Its translation is CASSPSPGDGYTF.

This clonotype was seen many times. The CDR3 here is CASSENREMTEAFF. The CDR3 DNA reads TGTGCCAGCAGTGAAAACAGGGAGATGACTGAAGCTTTCTTT. The V call is TRBV6-1, the J call TRBJ1-1; TRBD1 is a possible D gene (6 bases). The CDR3 is made up of 14 amino acids. V lost 2 bases, J lost 5 bases, and 12 bases lay in between. Germline CDR1 MNHNS, CDR2 SASEGT.

This clonotype was detected many times. The genes are TRBV20-1 and TRBJ1-5; 8 bases are shared with TRBD1. The CDR3 has 16 amino acids. V lost 5 bases to trimming and J lost 2 bases; unmatched junction nucleotides: 11. Germline loops: CDR1 DFQATT, CDR2 SNEGSKA (reference sequence). CDR3 DNA sequence: TGCAGTGCTGACCTCACCGGACAGGGCCGCAATCAGCCCCAGCATTTT. Translating it yields CSADLTGQGRNQPQHF.

This clonotype was counted many times. The V and J genes are TRBV7-9 and TRBJ2-5; D uncertain. The CDR3 has 13 amino acids. Trimming took off 1 base at V and 1 base at J, with 4 bases between the two ends. The germline gives CDR1 SEHNR, CDR2 FQNEAQ (reference sequence). Written as DNA, the CDR3 is TGTGCCAGCAGCTTAGTTGGCCAAGAGACCCAGTACTTC. Translated: CASSLVGQETQYF.

The rearrangement links TRBV9 to TRBJ2-3; D may correspond to TRBD1 or TRBD2 (5 bases each). The germline CDR1 and CDR2 sequences are SGDLS and YYNGEE. This CDR3 region has 14 residues. Trimming removed 0 bases from V and 5 bases from J, with 10 bases in between. The CDR3 protein is CASSVVSGRDTQYF. The CDR3 DNA sequence: TGTGCCAGCAGCGTAGTTTCAGGGAGAGATACGCAGTATTTT. Full variable domain (missing parts from reference TRBV9 and TRBJ2-3): DSGVTQTPKHLITATGQRVTLRCSPRSGDLSVYWYQQSLDQGLQFLIQYYNGEERAKGNILERFSAQQFPDLHSELNLSSLELGDSALYFCASSVVSGRDTQYFGPGTRLTVL.

In its sample, this clonotype was seen a few times. V and J are TRBV6-1 and TRBJ2-3, with unresolved D. The CDR3 covers 14 residues. Germline lookup yields CDR1 MNHNS and CDR2 SASEGT. With 1 base removed from V and 1 base from J, the gap between germline ends came to 6 bases. CDR3 nucleotide sequence: TGTGCCAGCAGTGAAGATGGTGGCACAGATACGCAGTATTTT. As protein: CASSEDGGTDTQYF.

The table lists this clonotype with many counts. The V gene is TRBV5-1, the J gene TRBJ2-1, with 8 positions matching TRBD2. The CDR3 totals 17 residues. Germline V gene data show CDR1 as SGHRS and CDR2 as YFSETQ. V shed 10 bases and J 0 bases; nucleotides not matched to a gene: 15. CDR3 DNA: TGCGCCGGCCCTGCTGACGGGGGGGTGAGCTCCTACAATGAGCAGTTCTTC. Protein: CAGPADGGVSSYNEQFF. Using reference TRBV5-1 and TRBJ2-1 for the parts outside the CDR3, the full variable domain is KAGVTQTPRYLIKTRGQQVTLSCSPISGHRSVSWYQQTPGQGLQFLFEYFSETQRNKGNFPGRFSGRQFSNSRSEMNVSTLELGDSALYLCAGPADGGVSSYNEQFFGPGTRLTVL.

The sample holds many counts of this clonotype. The chain joins TRBV20-1 to TRBJ2-7; D gene uncertain. This CDR3 comprises 11 residues. Trimming removed 6 bases at V and 6 bases at J, with 12 bases between. The germline V gene has CDR1 DFQATT and CDR2 SNEGSKA (reference sequence). The CDR3 region has the DNA TGCAGTGCCACCAAAAAGGCCGAGCAGTACTTC. It is translated as CSATKKAEQYF.

This clonotype was counted at least ten times. A junction end diverges from the germline sequence, so it may reflect a read error. The chain joins TRBV7-2 to TRBJ2-3; TRBD2 matches at 15 bases. The CDR3 is 14 residues long. Germline assignment: CDR1 SGHTA and CDR2 FQGNSA. The CDR3 is CASSLPWTSGGAVF. The CDR3 DNA follows: TGTGCCAGCAGCTTACCTTGGACTAGCGGGGGGGCTGTATTT.

In its sample, this clonotype was seen many times. The J gene is TRBJ1-4, the V gene TRBV6-2 or TRBV6-3; D call uncertain. The V gene lost 5 bases and the J gene lost 1 base, with 17 bases spanning the gap. Looked up from germline, CDR1 is MNHEY and CDR2 is SVGEGT. There are 17 residues in the CDR3. The CDR3 DNA reads as TGTGCCAGCAGTGCGGAGCGACTCGGCGGAACTAATGAAAAACTGTTTTTT. Translating gives CASSAERLGGTNEKLFF.